These 30 T cell receptor beta chains share one sample of origin, sequenced in a study of cytomegalovirus exposure and HLA in healthy donors. The primer mix had 60 Vbeta and 13 Jbeta primers. Repertoires were generated with immunoSEQ multiplex PCR, while TCRdb's copy carries only in-frame clones and drops some. Here the sample spans around 150,000 clones, about 66% being singletons. Source material: PBMCs. The receptors were gathered from a male donor in good health and CMV-seronegative.

The V gene is TRBV5-5, the J gene TRBJ1-1; D gene unclear. The CDR3 consists of 13 residues. V gave up 4 bases and J gave up 8 bases, with 15 bases separating them. Per the germline V gene, CDR1 is SGHKS and CDR2 is YYEKEE (reference sequence). The CDR3 nucleotides read TGTGCCAGCAGCGATGAGGGCGATGGGGAAGCTTTCTTT. Translating gives CASSDEGDGEAFF.

In its sample, this clone was seen once. V is TRBV28 and J is TRBJ2-5; 8 bases align to TRBD1. The junction had 6 bases not matched to a gene; V was cut back by 6 bases and J by 3 bases. The length of the CDR3 is 14 residues. Germline V CDR1 and CDR2: MDHEN, SYDVKM. CDR3 sequence reads: CASSPWTGKETQYF. The CDR3 DNA is TGTGCCAGCAGCCCCTGGACAGGGAAAGAGACCCAGTACTTC. The full variable domain, completed using reference TRBV28 and TRBJ2-5, is DVKVTQSSRYLVKRTGEKVFLECVQDMDHENMFWYRQDPGLGLRLIYFSYDVKMKEKGDIPEGYSVSREKKERFSLILESASTNQTSMYLCASSPWTGKETQYFGPGTRLLVL.

The V and J genes are TRBV2 and TRBJ1-5, with 7 bases matching TRBD1. Germline loops: CDR1 SNHLY, CDR2 FYNNEI. The CDR3 loop spans 16 amino acids. Unmatched junction bases numbered 5, after V lost 3 bases and J lost 0 bases. The CDR3 nucleotides read TGTGCCAGCAGTGATGAGGGGGCACATAGCAATCAGCCCCAGCATTTT. Its protein product is CASSDEGAHSNQPQHF.

V and J are TRBV27 and TRBJ1-4, with 9 nucleotides matching TRBD1. Germline-derived CDR1 and CDR2 are MNHEY and SMNVEV (reference sequence). V dropped 5 bases and J dropped 8; count of bases not matched to a gene: 3. This CDR3 region has 13 residues. In DNA, the CDR3 is TGTGCCAGCAGTCGGGACAGGGCGGAAAAACTGTTTTTT. This gives the protein CASSRDRAEKLFF.

The V call is TRBV2, the J call TRBJ1-4, with D maybe TRBD1 (5 bases). The V end was cut by 7 bases, the J end by 5 bases, with 8 bases between. Germline values: CDR1 SNHLY, CDR2 FYNNEI. There are 12 residues in the CDR3. The CDR3 here is CASIRANEKLFF. For the CDR3, the DNA is TGTGCCAGCATCAGGGCGAATGAAAAACTGTTTTTT.

The J gene is TRBJ2-2, the V gene TRBV10-3; 10 nucleotides match TRBD1. Trimming removed 6 bases from V and 7 bases from J; junction bases left unmatched: 5. There are 14 residues in the CDR3. Germline values: CDR1 ENHRY, CDR2 SYGVKD. Here the CDR3 reads CAIRSTGGRGELFF. The CDR3 region has the DNA TGTGCCATCAGATCGACAGGGGGCCGCGGGGAGCTGTTTTTT.

V gene TRBV19 combines with J gene TRBJ1-4; 7 nucleotides line up with TRBD1. The CDR3 contains 15 residues. J lost 5 bases, V lost 1 base, and 4 bases had no gene match. Looked up from germline, CDR1 is LNHDA and CDR2 is SQIVND (reference sequence). The CDR3: CASSIAGGTNEKLFF. DNA of the CDR3: TGTGCCAGTAGTATAGCAGGGGGTACAAATGAAAAACTGTTTTTT.

The chain employs TRBV9 and TRBJ1-5; D is undetermined. V dropped 0 bases and J dropped 6 bases, with 7 bases sitting between them. Germline CDR1 reads SGDLS; CDR2 reads YYNGEE. CDR3 length equals 13 residues. The CDR3 DNA reads as TGTGCCAGCAGCGTAGGAGGAGTTCAGCCCCAGCATTTT. Amino acid sequence: CASSVGGVQPQHF. Combining the CDR3 with reference TRBV9 and TRBJ1-5 gives the whole variable domain DSGVTQTPKHLITATGQRVTLRCSPRSGDLSVYWYQQSLDQGLQFLIQYYNGEERAKGNILERFSAQQFPDLHSELNLSSLELGDSALYFCASSVGGVQPQHFGDGTRLSIL.

The gene calls are TRBV6-1 and TRBJ2-4, with 9 nucleotides matching TRBD2. In germline, CDR1 is MNHNS, CDR2 SASEGT. The CDR3 is made up of 15 amino acids. V shed 5 bases and J 10 bases; nucleotides not matched to a gene: 12. DNA of the CDR3: TGTGCCAGCAGTTGGTTAGCGGGGGAATCAGGGATTCAGTACTTC. Its translation is CASSWLAGESGIQYF.

The chain carries TRBV19 and TRBJ1-1; 9 bases map to TRBD1. V trimming: 6 bases; J trimming: 0 bases; junction bases outside the gene matches: 14. Germline CDR1 is LNHDA and CDR2 is SQIVND (reference sequence). The CDR3 has 18 amino acids. CDR3 protein: CASRTRTGGAEVNTEAFF. CDR3 DNA sequence: TGTGCCAGTAGGACGAGAACAGGGGGCGCTGAGGTGAACACTGAAGCTTTCTTT.

This clone was found a few times. CDR3 in DNA: TGTGCCATCAGTTCAAGGACAGAGAACACTGAAGCTTTCTTT. It yields the protein CAISSRTENTEAFF. This rearrangement joins TRBV10-3 to TRBJ1-1, with D possibly being TRBD1 (6 bases). V lost 5 bases, J lost 1 base, and 11 bases lay in between. There are 14 residues in the CDR3. Germline CDR1 reads ENHRY; CDR2 reads SYGVKD.

The chain is built from TRBV28 and TRBJ1-1; perhaps TRBD1 as D (6 bases). Germline assignment: CDR1 MDHEN and CDR2 SYDVKM. This CDR3 is 13 amino acids long. The V and J ends lost 10 bases and 0 bases respectively, with 12 bases between them. CDR3 bases: TGTGCCATATCGGGACACTTGAACACTGAAGCTTTCTTT. Translating gives CAISGHLNTEAFF.

V and J are TRBV19 and TRBJ2-3; the D gene is possibly TRBD1 (5 bases). Germline-derived CDR1 and CDR2 are LNHDA and SQIVND (reference sequence). V lost 2 bases to trimming and J lost 0 bases, with 12 bases between them. The CDR3 extends over 16 amino acids. The CDR3 bases are TGTGCCAGTAGTATAAGAGCAGGGCTTAGCACAGATACGCAGTATTTT. Its protein product is CASSIRAGLSTDTQYF.

The rearrangement joins TRBV7-3 to TRBJ2-2; 9 bases are shared with TRBD2. V dropped 5 bases and J dropped 7; count of bases not matched to a gene: 5. The germline gives CDR1 SGHTA, CDR2 FQGTGA. This CDR3 comprises 14 residues. The CDR3 is CASSAGGQGGELFF. In DNA form, the CDR3 reads TGTGCCAGCAGCGCGGGGGGGCAGGGCGGGGAGCTGTTTTTT.

The rearrangement joins TRBV5-1 to TRBJ2-5; D not certain. Looked up from germline, CDR1 is SGHRS and CDR2 is YFSETQ. Trimming removed 6 bases at V and 2 bases at J, with 14 bases between. This CDR3 contains 14 residues. CDR3 nucleotide sequence: TGCGCCAGCACCGAACTCCCAGGACAAGAGACCCAGTACTTC. Translated: CASTELPGQETQYF.

The chain carries TRBV10-3 and TRBJ1-5; tentatively, D is TRBD1 (6 bases). The germline CDR1 and CDR2 sequences are ENHRY and SYGVKD. The CDR3 is 12 amino acids. Trimming took off 10 bases at V and 5 bases at J, with 12 bases between the two ends. The CDR3 reads CATGQSDQPQHF. The CDR3 DNA reads TGTGCCACTGGACAGTCCGATCAGCCCCAGCATTTT.

About this clone itself: Relative to the germline gene, one junction end is altered; a read error may explain this. This chain links TRBV29-1 with TRBJ1-2; a weak D match, TRBD1 (6 bases). Germline loops: CDR1 SQVTM, CDR2 ANQGSEA. This CDR3 region has 11 residues. As DNA, the CDR3 is TGCAGCGCCCCGACAGGCTATGGCTACCCCTTC. Amino acid sequence: CSAPTGYGYPF.

A few counts support this clone. The rearrangement joins TRBV10-3 to TRBJ1-1; D may be TRBD1 (5 bases). V was clipped by 8 bases and J by 3 bases, with 13 bases between them. Germline-derived CDR1 and CDR2 are ENHRY and SYGVKD. The CDR3 is made up of 13 amino acids. CDR3 nucleotides: TGTGCCATCTGCGGGGACGGCGACACTGAAGCTTTCTTT. This codes for CAICGDGDTEAFF.

This clone has only a few counts. V gene TRBV6-1 combines with J gene TRBJ1-4; D perhaps matches TRBD1 (5 bases). The V end lost 6 bases, the J end lost 7 bases, and 18 bases lay between the germline ends. Germline V gene data show CDR1 as MNHNS and CDR2 as SASEGT. The CDR3 extends over 15 amino acids. The CDR3 bases are TGTGCCAGCAGCGTTGGGGGAGGGACGGGTGAAAAACTGTTTTTT. This codes for CASSVGGGTGEKLFF.

J is TRBJ2-7 and V is TRBV6-5; no clear D gene. With 0 bases removed from V and 5 bases from J, the gap between germline ends came to 17 bases. CDR1 MNHEY and CDR2 SVGAGI come from the germline V gene. CDR3 length equals 16 residues. CDR3 loop: CASSYSKGGGTHEQYF. CDR3 bases: TGTGCCAGCAGTTACTCGAAAGGTGGCGGAACCCACGAGCAGTACTTC.

This rearrangement joins TRBV27 to TRBJ2-3; the match to TRBD2 covers 11 bases. This CDR3 has 16 amino acids. Germline V gives CDR1 MNHEY, CDR2 SMNVEV (reference sequence). With V trimmed by 5 bases and J by 5 bases, 9 bases remained unmatched. The CDR3 spells CASSHKLAGVRDTQYF. In DNA, the CDR3 is TGTGCCAGCAGTCATAAACTAGCGGGGGTTAGAGATACGCAGTATTTT.

The CDR3 reads CASRLMTGGNEQFF. The CDR3, as DNA: TGCGCCAGCAGATTGATGACAGGGGGAAATGAGCAGTTCTTC. The chain recombines TRBV5-1 with TRBJ2-1; TRBD1 aligns across 9 bases. Losses at the gene ends were 5 bases for V and 7 bases for J; bases not matched to a gene: 7. In germline, CDR1 is SGHRS, CDR2 YFSETQ. The CDR3 is 14 residues long. The entire variable domain, with the rest obtained from reference TRBV5-1 and TRBJ2-1, is as follows: KAGVTQTPRYLIKTRGQQVTLSCSPISGHRSVSWYQQTPGQGLQFLFEYFSETQRNKGNFPGRFSGRQFSNSRSEMNVSTLELGDSALYLCASRLMTGGNEQFFGPGTRLTVL.

The chain joins TRBV25-1 to TRBJ2-7; 9 nucleotides line up with TRBD1. V shed 5 bases, J shed 0 bases, and the junction held 5 bases outside the gene matches. Germline V CDR1 and CDR2: MGHDK, SYGVNS. The CDR3 has 15 amino acids. The CDR3 is CASSSGTGYSYEQYF. For the CDR3, the DNA is TGTGCCAGCAGTTCGGGGACAGGGTACTCCTACGAGCAGTACTTC.

The chain couples TRBV29-1 to TRBJ1-2; the D gene is possibly TRBD1 (5 bases). The germline V gene encodes CDR1 SQVTM and CDR2 ANQGSEA. This CDR3 is built from 14 residues. V dropped 3 bases and J dropped 0 bases, with 11 bases sitting between them. CDR3 loop: CSVDLSGANYGYTF. In nucleotides, the CDR3 is TGCAGCGTTGACCTCTCGGGGGCTAACTATGGCTACACCTTC.

This chain connects TRBV5-4 to TRBJ2-3, with D possibly TRBD1 on 6 matching bases. Trimming removed 5 bases at V and 0 bases at J, with 13 bases between. This CDR3 region has 15 residues. Germline CDR1 SGHNT, CDR2 YYREEE (reference sequence). CDR3 sequence (DNA): TGTGCCAGCAGAGATACCAGGGGAAGCACAGATACGCAGTATTTT. This translates into CASRDTRGSTDTQYF.

This clone was found a few times. The CDR3 loop reads CASIPPGETNEKLFF. The DNA of the CDR3 is TGTGCCAGCATCCCCCCGGGGGAAACTAATGAAAAACTGTTTTTT. The V and J genes are TRBV25-1 and TRBJ1-4; D is perhaps TRBD1 (5 bases). Germline V gene data show CDR1 as MGHDK and CDR2 as SYGVNS. The CDR3 spans 15 residues. V was cut by 7 bases and J by 1 base, with 13 bases left in between.

J is TRBJ2-7 and V is TRBV19; 14 nucleotides agree with TRBD2. CDR3 length: 15 residues. Looked up from germline, CDR1 is LNHDA and CDR2 is SQIVND (reference sequence). V dropped 5 bases and J dropped 4; count of bases not matched to a gene: 4. The CDR3 DNA sequence: TGTGCCAGTAGTCCGGGACTAGCGGGGGAGTACGAGCAGTACTTC. This gives the protein CASSPGLAGEYEQYF.

The chain uses TRBV6-6 and TRBJ1-5; TRBD1 matches at 7 bases. The germline V gene has CDR1 MNHNY and CDR2 SVGAGI (reference sequence). V was pared by 0 bases and J by 4 bases, with 3 bases of the junction left unmatched. The CDR3 length is 15 residues. The CDR3 loop is CASSYSQGVNQPQHF. For the CDR3, the DNA is TGTGCCAGCAGTTACTCTCAGGGGGTTAATCAGCCCCAGCATTTT.

This clone was observed once. The rearrangement links TRBV27 to TRBJ1-2, with TRBD1 identical over 10 bases. The CDR3 contains 15 residues. The trim removed 2 bases at V and 5 bases at J, leaving 5 bases unmatched. Germline CDR1 MNHEY, CDR2 SMNVEV (reference sequence). CDR3 region: CASSLGQGVEYGYTF. CDR3 sequence (DNA): TGTGCCAGCAGTTTAGGACAGGGGGTCGAGTATGGCTACACCTTC.

V gene TRBV30 combines with J gene TRBJ1-2, with a tentative D call TRBD1 (6 bases). V lost 0 bases to trimming and J lost 4 bases, with 9 bases between them. CDR3 length: 13 amino acids. Germline V CDR1 and CDR2: GTSNPN, SVGIG (reference sequence). The CDR3 DNA reads as TGTGCCTGGAGTGTACAGGGTGTCTATGGCTACACCTTC. Residues: CAWSVQGVYGYTF.